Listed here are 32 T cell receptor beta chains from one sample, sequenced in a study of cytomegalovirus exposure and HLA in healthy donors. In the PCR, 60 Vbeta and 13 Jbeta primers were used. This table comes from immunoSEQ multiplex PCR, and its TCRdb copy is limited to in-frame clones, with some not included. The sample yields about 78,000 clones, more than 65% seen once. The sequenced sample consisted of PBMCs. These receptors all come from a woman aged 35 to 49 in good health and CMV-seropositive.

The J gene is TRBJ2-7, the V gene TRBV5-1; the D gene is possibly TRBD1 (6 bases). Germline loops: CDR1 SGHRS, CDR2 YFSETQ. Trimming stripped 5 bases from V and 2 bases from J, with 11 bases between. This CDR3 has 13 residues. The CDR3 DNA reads TGCGCCAGCAGTGAACAGGGCACCTACGAGCAGTACTTC. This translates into CASSEQGTYEQYF.

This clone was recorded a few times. The CDR3 nucleotides are TGTGCCAGCAGCCGCGGGGGGAGGGCGGGAGAGGTCTACGAGCAGTACTTC. It yields the protein CASSRGGRAGEVYEQYF. The chain has TRBV5-6 and TRBJ2-7; TRBD2 matches 8 bases. There are 17 residues in the CDR3. Trimming cost V 4 bases and J 3 bases; bases outside gene matches: 15. Looked up from germline, CDR1 is SGHDT and CDR2 is YYEEEE.

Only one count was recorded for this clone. The CDR3 DNA follows: TGCAGCGTTGAAGGTGACAGGGGTGGAGAGCAGTACTTC. Its protein product is CSVEGDRGGEQYF. The V call is TRBV29-1, the J call TRBJ2-5, with 8 bases identical to TRBD1. With V trimmed by 1 base and J by 11 bases, 9 bases remained unmatched. The V gene's germline CDR1 is SQVTM and CDR2 ANQGSEA. This CDR3 contains 13 residues.

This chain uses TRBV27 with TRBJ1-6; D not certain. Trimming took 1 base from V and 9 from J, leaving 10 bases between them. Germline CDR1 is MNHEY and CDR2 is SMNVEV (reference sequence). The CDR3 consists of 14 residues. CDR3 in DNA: TGTGCCAGCAGTTTATTTACCATGCGTTCACCCCTCCACTTT. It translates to CASSLFTMRSPLHF.

CDR3 in amino acids: CASSHLAENTGELFF. CDR3 bases: TGTGCCAGCAGTCACCTAGCGGAGAACACCGGGGAGCTGTTTTTT. The chain employs TRBV7-9 and TRBJ2-2, with 7 bases fitting TRBD2. The CDR3 consists of 15 residues. The germline V gene encodes CDR1 SEHNR and CDR2 FQNEAQ (reference sequence). V trimming: 6 bases; J trimming: 1 base; junction bases outside the gene matches: 5.

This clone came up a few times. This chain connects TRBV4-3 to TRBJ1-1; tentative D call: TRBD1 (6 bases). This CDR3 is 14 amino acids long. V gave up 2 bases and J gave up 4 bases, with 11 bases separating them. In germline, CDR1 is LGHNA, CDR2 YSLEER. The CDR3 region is CASSQWGRGTEAFF. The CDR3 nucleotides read TGCGCCAGCAGCCAATGGGGGCGCGGCACTGAAGCTTTCTTT.

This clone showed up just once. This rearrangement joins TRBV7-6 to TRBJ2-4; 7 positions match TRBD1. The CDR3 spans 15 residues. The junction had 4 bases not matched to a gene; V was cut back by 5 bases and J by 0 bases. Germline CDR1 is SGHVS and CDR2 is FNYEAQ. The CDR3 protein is CASSPTGQAKNIQYF. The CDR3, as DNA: TGTGCCAGCAGCCCGACAGGGCAAGCCAAAAACATTCAGTACTTC.

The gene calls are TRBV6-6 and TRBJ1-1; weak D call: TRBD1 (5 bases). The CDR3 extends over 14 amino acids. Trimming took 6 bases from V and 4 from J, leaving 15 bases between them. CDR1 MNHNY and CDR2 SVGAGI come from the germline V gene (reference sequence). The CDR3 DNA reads TGTGCCAGCAGAAAAAAAACGGGGGGCACTGAAGCTTTCTTT. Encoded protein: CASRKKTGGTEAFF.

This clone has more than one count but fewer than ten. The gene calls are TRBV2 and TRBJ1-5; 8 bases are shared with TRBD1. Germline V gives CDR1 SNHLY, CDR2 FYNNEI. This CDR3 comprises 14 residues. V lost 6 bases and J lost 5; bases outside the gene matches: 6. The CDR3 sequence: CASSGIQGDQPQHF. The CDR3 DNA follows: TGTGCCAGCAGCGGTATACAGGGGGATCAGCCCCAGCATTTT.

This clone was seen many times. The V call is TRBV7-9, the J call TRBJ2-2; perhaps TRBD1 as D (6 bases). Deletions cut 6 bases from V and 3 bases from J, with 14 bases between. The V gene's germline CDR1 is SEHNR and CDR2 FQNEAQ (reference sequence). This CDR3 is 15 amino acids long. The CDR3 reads CASRSNRADTGELFF. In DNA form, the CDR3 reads TGTGCCAGCAGAAGTAACAGGGCCGACACCGGGGAGCTGTTTTTT.

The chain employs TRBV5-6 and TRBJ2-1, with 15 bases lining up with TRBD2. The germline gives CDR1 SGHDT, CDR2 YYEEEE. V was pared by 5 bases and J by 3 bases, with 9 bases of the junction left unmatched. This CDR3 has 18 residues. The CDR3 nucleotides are TGTGCCAGCAGTGGACTAGCGGGGGGGCCGGTGGGCTACAATGAGCAGTTCTTC. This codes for CASSGLAGGPVGYNEQFF.

For the CDR3, the DNA is TGTGCCTGGAGCCTCGGGAGGCCCTACGAGCAGTACTTC. Its protein product is CAWSLGRPYEQYF. The V and J genes are TRBV30 and TRBJ2-5; 7 positions match TRBD2. The J call is uncertain, as TRBJ2-7 better fits the DNA end. Germline V gives CDR1 GTSNPN, CDR2 SVGIG (reference sequence). The CDR3 runs 13 residues.

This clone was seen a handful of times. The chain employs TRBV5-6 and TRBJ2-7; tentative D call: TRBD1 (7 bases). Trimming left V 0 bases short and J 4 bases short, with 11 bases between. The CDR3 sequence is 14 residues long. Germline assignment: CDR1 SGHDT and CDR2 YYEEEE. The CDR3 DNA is TGTGCCAGCAGCTTGGAGGCAGGGGGGTACGAGCAGTACTTC. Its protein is CASSLEAGGYEQYF. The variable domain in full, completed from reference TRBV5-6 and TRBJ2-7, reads DAGVTQSPTHLIKTRGQQVTLRCSPKSGHDTVSWYQQALGQGPQFIFQYYEEEERQRGNFPDRFSGHQFPNYSSELNVNALLLGDSALYLCASSLEAGGYEQYFGPGTRLTVT.

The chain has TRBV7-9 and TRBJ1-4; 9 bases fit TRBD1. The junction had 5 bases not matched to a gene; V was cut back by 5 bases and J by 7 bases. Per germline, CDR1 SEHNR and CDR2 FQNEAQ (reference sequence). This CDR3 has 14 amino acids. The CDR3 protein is CASSVQGASEKLFF. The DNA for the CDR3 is TGTGCCAGCAGCGTACAGGGGGCGTCTGAAAAACTGTTTTTT.

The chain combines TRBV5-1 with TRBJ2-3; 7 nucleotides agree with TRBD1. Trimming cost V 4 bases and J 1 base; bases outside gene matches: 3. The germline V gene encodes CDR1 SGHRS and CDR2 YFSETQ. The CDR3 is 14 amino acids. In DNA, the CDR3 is TGCGCCAGCAGCATCGGACAGGGCACAGATACGCAGTATTTT. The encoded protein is CASSIGQGTDTQYF. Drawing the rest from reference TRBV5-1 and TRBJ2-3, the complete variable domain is KAGVTQTPRYLIKTRGQQVTLSCSPISGHRSVSWYQQTPGQGLQFLFEYFSETQRNKGNFPGRFSGRQFSNSRSEMNVSTLELGDSALYLCASSIGQGTDTQYFGPGTRLTVL.

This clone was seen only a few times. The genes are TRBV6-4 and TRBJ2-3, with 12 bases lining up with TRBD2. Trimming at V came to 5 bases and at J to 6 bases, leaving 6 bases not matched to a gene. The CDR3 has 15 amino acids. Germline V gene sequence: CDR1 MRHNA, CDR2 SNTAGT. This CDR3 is CASSPGLAGSDTQYF. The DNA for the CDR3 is TGTGCCAGCAGTCCTGGACTAGCGGGATCCGATACGCAGTATTTT.

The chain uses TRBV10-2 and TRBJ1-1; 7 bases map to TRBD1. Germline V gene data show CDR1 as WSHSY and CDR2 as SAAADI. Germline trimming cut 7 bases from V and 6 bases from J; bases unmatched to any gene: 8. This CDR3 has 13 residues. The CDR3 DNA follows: TGCGCCAGCAACCCGACAGGGATGTCTGAAGCTTTCTTT. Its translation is CASNPTGMSEAFF.

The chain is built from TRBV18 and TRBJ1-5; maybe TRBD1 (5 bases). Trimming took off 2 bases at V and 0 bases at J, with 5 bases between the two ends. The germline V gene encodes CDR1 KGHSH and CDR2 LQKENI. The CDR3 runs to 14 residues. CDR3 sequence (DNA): TGTGCCAGCTCACCAGACAGTAGCAATCAGCCCCAGCATTTT. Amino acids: CASSPDSSNQPQHF.

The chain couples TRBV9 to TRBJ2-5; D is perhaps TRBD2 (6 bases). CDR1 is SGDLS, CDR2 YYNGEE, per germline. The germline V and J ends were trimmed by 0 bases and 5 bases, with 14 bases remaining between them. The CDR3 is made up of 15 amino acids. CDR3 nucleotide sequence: TGTGCCAGCAGCGTAGCCCCGGAGGGGTGGGAGACCCAGTACTTC. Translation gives CASSVAPEGWETQYF.

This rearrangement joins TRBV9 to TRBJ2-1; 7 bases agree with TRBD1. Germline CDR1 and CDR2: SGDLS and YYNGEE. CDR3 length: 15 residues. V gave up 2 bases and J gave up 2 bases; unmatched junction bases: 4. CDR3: CASSVNRGPYNEQFF. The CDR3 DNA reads TGTGCCAGCAGCGTTAACAGGGGTCCCTACAATGAGCAGTTCTTC.

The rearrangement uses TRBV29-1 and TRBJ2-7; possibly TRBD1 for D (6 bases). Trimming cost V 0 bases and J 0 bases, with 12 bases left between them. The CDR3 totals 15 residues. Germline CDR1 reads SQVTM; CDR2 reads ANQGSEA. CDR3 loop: CSVEDPGHNSYEQYF. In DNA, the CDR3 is TGCAGCGTTGAAGACCCGGGACACAACTCCTACGAGCAGTACTTC.

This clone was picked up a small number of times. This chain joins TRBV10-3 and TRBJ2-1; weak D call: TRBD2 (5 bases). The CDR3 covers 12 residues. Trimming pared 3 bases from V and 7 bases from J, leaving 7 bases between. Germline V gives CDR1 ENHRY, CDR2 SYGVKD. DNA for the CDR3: TGTGCCATCAGTGAACGGGAAAATGAGCAGTTCTTC. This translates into CAISERENEQFF.

The CDR3, as DNA: TGTGCCAGCAGCTCGGGACAGGGGGCGGCCTACGAGCAGTACTTC. It specifies CASSSGQGAAYEQYF. The chain uses TRBV7-8 and TRBJ2-7; TRBD1 aligns across 12 bases. Germline V lookup: CDR1 SGHVS, CDR2 FQNEAQ. Trimming at V came to 4 bases and at J to 2 bases, leaving 3 bases not matched to a gene. This CDR3 spans 15 amino acids. Filled out from reference TRBV7-8 and TRBJ2-7, the complete variable domain reads GAGVSQSPRYKVAKRGQDVALRCDPISGHVSLFWYQQALGQGPEFLTYFQNEAQLDKSGLPSDRFFAERPEGSVSTLKIQRTQQEDSAVYLCASSSGQGAAYEQYFGPGTRLTVT.

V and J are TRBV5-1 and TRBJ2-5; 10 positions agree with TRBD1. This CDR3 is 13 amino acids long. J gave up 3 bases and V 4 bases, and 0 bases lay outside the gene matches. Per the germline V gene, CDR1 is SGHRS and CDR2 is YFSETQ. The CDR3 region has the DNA TGCGCCAGCAGCGGACAGGGGGAAGAGACCCAGTACTTC. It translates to CASSGQGEETQYF.

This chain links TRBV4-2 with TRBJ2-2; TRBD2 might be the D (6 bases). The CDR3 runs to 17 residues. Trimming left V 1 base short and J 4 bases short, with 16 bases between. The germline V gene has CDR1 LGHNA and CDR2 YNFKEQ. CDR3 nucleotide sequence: TGTGCCAGCAGCCAAGTGGGCCGGGCGGGGTCCACCGGGGAGCTGTTTTTT. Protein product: CASSQVGRAGSTGELFF.

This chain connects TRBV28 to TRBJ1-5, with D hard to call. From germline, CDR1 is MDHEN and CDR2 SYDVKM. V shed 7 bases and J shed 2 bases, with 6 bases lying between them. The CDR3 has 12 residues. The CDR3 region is CASTRGNQPQHF. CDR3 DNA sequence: TGTGCCAGCACTCGGGGCAATCAGCCCCAGCATTTT.

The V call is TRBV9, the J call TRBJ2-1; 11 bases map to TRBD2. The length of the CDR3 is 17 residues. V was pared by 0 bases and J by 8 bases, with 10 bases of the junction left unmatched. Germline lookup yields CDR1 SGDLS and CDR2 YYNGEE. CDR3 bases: TGTGCCAGCAGCGTAGAATTTAGCGGGAGGGCCGGCGATGAGCAGTTCTTC. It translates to CASSVEFSGRAGDEQFF.

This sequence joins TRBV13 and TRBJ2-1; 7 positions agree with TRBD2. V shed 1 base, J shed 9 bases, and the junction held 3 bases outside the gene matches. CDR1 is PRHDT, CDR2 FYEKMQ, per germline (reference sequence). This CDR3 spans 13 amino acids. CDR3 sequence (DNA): TGTGCCAGCAGCTTAGCCAGGGAGGGTGAGCAGTTCTTC. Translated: CASSLAREGEQFF.

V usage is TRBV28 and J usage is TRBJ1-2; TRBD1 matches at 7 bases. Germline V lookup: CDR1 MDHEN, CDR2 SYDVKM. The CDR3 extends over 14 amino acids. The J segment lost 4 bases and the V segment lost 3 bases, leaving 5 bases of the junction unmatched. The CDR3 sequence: CASSLTGNSYGYTF. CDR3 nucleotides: TGTGCCAGCAGTTTGACAGGGAATTCCTATGGCTACACCTTC.

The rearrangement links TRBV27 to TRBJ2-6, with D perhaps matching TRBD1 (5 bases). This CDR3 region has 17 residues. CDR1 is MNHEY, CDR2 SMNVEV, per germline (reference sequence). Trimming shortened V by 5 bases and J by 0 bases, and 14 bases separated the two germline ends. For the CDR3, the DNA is TGTGCCAGCAGTCCCAGACAGACCAGCTCTGGGGCCAACGTCCTGACTTTC. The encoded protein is CASSPRQTSSGANVLTF.

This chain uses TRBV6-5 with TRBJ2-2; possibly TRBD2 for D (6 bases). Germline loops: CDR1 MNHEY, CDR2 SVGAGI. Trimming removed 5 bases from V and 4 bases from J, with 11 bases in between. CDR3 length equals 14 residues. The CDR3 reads CASSPTRGTGELFF. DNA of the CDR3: TGTGCCAGCAGTCCCACGCGGGGCACCGGGGAGCTGTTTTTT.

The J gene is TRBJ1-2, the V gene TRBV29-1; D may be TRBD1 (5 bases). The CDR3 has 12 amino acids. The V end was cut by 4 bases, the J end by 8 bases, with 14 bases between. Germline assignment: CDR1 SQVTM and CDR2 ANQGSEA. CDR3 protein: CSVGAGGEGYTF. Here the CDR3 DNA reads TGCAGCGTTGGTGCTGGGGGGGAGGGCTACACCTTC. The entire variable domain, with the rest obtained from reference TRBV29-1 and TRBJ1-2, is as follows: SAVISQKPSRDICQRGTSLTIQCQVDSQVTMMFWYRQQPGQSLTLIATANQGSEATYESGFVIDKFPISRPNLTFSTLTVSNMSPEDSSIYLCSVGAGGEGYTFGSGTRLTVV.